This T cell receptor (beta chain) came from a study of blood T cell repertoires in COVID-19. Original processing notes: How many nucleated cells were present was estimated from reference gene primer amplification. The assay was immunoSEQ multiplex PCR, and TCRdb's table has in-frame clones only and misses some. That table supplies the V and J calls and clone size; D and trimming were determined from the DNA. In the table there are about 300,000 clones, around 86% of which are singletons. This CDR3 region has 14 residues. V lost 0 bases and J 4 bases, leaving 11 bases between the germline ends. Germline V gene lookup returns CDR1 SGHRS and CDR2 YFSETQ.

V gene TRBV5-1 combines with J gene TRBJ2-7; D gene ambiguous. Sequenced sample: peripheral blood. The receptor's source is a woman aged 40 to 50 who had recovered from COVID-19. The CDR3 here is CASSLEAGLYEQYF. The CDR3 bases are TGCGCCAGCAGCTTGGAGGCAGGCCTTTACGAGCAGTACTTC.